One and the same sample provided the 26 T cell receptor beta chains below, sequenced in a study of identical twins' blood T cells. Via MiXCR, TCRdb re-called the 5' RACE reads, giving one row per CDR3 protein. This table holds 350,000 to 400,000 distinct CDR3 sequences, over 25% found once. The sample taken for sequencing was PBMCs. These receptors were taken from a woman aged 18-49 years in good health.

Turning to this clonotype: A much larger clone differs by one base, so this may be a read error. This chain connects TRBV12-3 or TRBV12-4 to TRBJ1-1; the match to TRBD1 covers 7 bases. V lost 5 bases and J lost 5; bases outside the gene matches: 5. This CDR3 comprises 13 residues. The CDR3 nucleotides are TGTGCCAGCAGTGTGACAGGGCTAACTGAAGCTTTCTTT. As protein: CASSVTGLTEAFF.

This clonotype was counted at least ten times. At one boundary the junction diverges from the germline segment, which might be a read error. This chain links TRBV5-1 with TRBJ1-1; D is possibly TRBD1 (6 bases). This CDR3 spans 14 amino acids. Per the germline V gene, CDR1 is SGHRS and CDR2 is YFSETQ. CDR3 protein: CASSSQGMNTEAFF. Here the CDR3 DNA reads TGTGCTAGCAGTTCACAGGGCATGAACACTGAAGCTTTCTTT.

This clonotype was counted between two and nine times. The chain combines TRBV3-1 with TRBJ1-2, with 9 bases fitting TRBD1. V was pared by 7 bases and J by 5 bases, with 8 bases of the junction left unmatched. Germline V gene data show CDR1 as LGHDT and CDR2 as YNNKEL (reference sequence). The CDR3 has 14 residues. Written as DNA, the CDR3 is TGTGCCAGCACCCCGACAGGGGGAGGGTATGGCTACACCTTC. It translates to CASTPTGGGYGYTF.

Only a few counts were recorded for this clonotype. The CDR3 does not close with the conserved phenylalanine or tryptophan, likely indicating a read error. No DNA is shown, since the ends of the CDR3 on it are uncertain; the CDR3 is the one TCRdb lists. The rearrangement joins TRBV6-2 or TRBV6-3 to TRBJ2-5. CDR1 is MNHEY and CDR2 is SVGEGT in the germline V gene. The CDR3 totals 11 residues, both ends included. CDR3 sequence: CASSYNGVSYL.

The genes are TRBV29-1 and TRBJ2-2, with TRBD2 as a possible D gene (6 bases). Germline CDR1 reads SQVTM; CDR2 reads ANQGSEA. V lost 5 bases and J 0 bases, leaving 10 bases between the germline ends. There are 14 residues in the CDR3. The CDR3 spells CSVLREANTGELFF. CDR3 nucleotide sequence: TGCAGCGTTCTCAGGGAGGCGAACACCGGGGAGCTGTTTTTT.

CDR3: CSAPYYNQETQYF. In DNA, the CDR3 is TGCAGTGCTCCATACTATAACCAAGAGACCCAGTACTTC. The chain employs TRBV20-1 and TRBJ2-5; no firm D call. V was shortened by 5 bases and J by 0 bases, with 10 bases between the two germline ends. Germline V gene data show CDR1 as DFQATT and CDR2 as SNEGSKA (reference sequence). The CDR3 is made up of 13 amino acids.

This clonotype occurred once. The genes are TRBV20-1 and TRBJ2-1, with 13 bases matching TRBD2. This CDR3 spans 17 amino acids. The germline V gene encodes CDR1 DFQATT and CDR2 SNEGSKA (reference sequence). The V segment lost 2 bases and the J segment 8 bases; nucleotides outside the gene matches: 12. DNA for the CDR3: TGCAGTGCTAGACCAAACCCAGGACTAGCGGGGGTTGATGAGCAGTTCTTC. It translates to CSARPNPGLAGVDEQFF.

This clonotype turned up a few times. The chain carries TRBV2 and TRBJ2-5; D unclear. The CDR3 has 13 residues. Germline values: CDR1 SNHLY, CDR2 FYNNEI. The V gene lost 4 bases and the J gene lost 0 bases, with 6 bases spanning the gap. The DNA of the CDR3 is TGTGCCAGCAGTGGTCGGGACCAAGAGACCCAGTACTTC. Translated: CASSGRDQETQYF.

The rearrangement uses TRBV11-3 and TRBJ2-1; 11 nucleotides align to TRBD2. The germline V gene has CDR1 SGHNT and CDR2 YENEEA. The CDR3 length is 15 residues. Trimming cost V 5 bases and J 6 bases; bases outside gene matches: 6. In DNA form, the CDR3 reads TGTGCCAGCAGCCCCTCTCTAGCGGGGGGCAATGAGCAGTTCTTC. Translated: CASSPSLAGGNEQFF.

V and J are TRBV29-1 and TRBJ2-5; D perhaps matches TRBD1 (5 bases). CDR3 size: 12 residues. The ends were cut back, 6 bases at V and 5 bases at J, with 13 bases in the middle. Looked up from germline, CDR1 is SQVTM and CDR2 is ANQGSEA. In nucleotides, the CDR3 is TGCAGCGTCCGTCTTCCAGGGGAGACCCAGTACTTC. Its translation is CSVRLPGETQYF.

The CDR3 loop is CASIYFGDTQYF. CDR3 in DNA: TGTGCCAGCATTTATTTTGGAGATACGCAGTATTTT. The rearrangement links TRBV6-5 to TRBJ2-3; no clear D. The CDR3 has 12 residues. The germline CDR1 and CDR2 sequences are MNHEY and SVGAGI. Trimming left V 7 bases short and J 5 bases short, with 10 bases between.

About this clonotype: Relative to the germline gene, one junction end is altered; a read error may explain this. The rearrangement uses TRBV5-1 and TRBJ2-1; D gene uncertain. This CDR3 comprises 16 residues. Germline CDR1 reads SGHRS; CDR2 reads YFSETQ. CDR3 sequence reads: CASSLGSFDSYNEHFF. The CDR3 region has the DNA TGCGCCAGCAGCCTGGGCTCCTTCGACTCCTACAATGAGCATTTCTTC.

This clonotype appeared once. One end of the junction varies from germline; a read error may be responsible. The chain's CDR3 is CASTNSGNTGELFF. In nucleotides, the CDR3 is TGTGCCAGCACCAACTCGGGGAACACCGGTGAGCTGTTTTTT. The chain carries TRBV6-5 and TRBJ2-2, with D perhaps TRBD2 (5 bases). The germline V gene has CDR1 MNHEY and CDR2 SVGAGI. This CDR3 region has 14 residues.

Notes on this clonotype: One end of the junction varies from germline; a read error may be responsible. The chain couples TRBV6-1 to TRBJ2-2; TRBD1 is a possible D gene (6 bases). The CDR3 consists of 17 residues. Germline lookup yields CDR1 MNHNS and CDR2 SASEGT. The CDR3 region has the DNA TGTGTCAGCAGTGAAGGTATAGGGACAAAGAACACCGGGGAGCTGTTTTTT. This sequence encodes CVSSEGIGTKNTGELFF.

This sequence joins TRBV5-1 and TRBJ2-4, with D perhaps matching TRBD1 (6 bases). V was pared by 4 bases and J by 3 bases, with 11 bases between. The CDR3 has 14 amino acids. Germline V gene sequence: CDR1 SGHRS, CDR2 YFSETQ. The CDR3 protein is CASSHLGGKNIQYF. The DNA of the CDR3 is TGCGCCAGCAGCCATCTAGGGGGCAAAAACATTCAGTACTTC.

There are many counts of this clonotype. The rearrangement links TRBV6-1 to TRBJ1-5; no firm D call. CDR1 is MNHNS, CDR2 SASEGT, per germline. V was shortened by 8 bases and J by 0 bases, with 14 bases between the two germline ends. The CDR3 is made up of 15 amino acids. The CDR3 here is CASSTGVTSNQPQHF. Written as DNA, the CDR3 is TGTGCCAGCTCAACTGGGGTGACTAGCAATCAGCCCCAGCATTTT.

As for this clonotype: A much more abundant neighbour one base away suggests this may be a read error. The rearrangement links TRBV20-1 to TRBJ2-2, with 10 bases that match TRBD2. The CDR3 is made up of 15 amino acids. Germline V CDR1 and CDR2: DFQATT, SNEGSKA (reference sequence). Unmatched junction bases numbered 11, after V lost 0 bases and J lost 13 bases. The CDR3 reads CSARDAVLAGARLFF. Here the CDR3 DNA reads TGCAGTGCTAGAGACGCGGTTCTAGCGGGAGCTCGGCTGTTTTTT.

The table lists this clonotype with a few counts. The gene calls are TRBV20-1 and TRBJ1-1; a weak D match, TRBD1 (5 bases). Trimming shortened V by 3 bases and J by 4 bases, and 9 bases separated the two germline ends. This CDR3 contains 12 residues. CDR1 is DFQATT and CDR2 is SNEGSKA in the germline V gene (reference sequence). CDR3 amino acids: CSASRVRTEAFF. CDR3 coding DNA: TGCAGTGCTAGCAGGGTCCGCACTGAAGCTTTCTTT.

The chain's CDR3 is CASSSAQPEGTSTSTDTQYF. The CDR3 DNA follows: TGTGCCAGCAGTTCCGCCCAACCCGAAGGGACTAGCACTAGCACAGATACGCAGTATTTT. V usage is TRBV28 and J usage is TRBJ2-3; 9 bases agree with TRBD2. Per germline, CDR1 MDHEN and CDR2 SYDVKM. The CDR3 runs 20 residues. The V and J ends lost 4 bases and 0 bases, in that order; junction bases with no gene match: 17. The full variable domain, in which reference TRBV28 and TRBJ2-3 provide the parts outside the CDR3, is DVKVTQSSRYLVKRTGEKVFLECVQDMDHENMFWYRQDPGLGLRLIYFSYDVKMKEKGDIPEGYSVSREKKERFSLILESASTNQTSMYLCASSSAQPEGTSTSTDTQYFGPGTRLTVL.

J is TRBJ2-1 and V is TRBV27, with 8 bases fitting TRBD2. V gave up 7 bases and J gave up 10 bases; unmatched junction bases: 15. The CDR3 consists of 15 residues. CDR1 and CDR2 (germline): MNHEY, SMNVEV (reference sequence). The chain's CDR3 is CASIPAGVGHVEQFF. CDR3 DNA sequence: TGTGCCAGCATCCCAGCGGGAGTCGGCCATGTGGAGCAGTTCTTC.

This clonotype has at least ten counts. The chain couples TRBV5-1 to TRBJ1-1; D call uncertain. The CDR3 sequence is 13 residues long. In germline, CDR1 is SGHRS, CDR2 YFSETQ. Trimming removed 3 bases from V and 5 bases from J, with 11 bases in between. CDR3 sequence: CASSSEMGTEAFF. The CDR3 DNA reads TGCGCCAGCAGCTCGGAGATGGGAACTGAAGCTTTCTTT.

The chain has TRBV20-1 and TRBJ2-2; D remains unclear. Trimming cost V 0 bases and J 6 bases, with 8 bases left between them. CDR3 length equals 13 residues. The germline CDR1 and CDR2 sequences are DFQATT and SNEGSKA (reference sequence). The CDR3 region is CSAREAGPGELFF. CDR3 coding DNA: TGCAGTGCTAGAGAAGCAGGTCCCGGGGAGCTGTTTTTT.

CDR3 DNA sequence: TGTGCCAGCAGCCTACATAATCAGCCCCAGCATTTT. Translating it yields CASSLHNQPQHF. This sequence joins TRBV2 and TRBJ1-5; unclear D gene. Germline CDR1 and CDR2: SNHLY and FYNNEI. The V gene lost 6 bases and the J gene lost 4 bases, with 7 bases spanning the gap. The CDR3 is 12 residues long.

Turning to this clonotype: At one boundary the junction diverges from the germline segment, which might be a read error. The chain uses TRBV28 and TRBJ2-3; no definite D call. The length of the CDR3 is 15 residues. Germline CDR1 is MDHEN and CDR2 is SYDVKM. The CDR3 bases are TGTTCCAGCAGCCCCTGGCGTGATAGCACAGATACGCAGTATTTT. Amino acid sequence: CSSSPWRDSTDTQYF. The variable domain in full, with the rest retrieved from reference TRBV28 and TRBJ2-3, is DVKVTQSSRYLVKRTGEKVFLECVQDMDHENMFWYRQDPGLGLRLIYFSYDVKMKEKGDIPEGYSVSREKKERFSLILESASTNQTSMYLCSSSPWRDSTDTQYFGPGTRLTVL.

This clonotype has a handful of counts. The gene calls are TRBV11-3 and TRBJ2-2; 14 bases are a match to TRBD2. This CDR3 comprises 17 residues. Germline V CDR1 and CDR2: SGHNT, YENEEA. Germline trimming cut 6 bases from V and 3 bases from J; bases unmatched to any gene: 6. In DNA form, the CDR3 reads TGTGCCAGCAGTCGACCGGGACTAGCGGGGGACACCGGGGAGCTGTTTTTT. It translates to CASSRPGLAGDTGELFF.

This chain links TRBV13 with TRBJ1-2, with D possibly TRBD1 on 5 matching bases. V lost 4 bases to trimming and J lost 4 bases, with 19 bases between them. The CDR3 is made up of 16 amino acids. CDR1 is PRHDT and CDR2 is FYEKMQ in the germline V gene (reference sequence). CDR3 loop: CASSSQQDSLFYGYTF. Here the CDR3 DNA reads TGTGCCAGCAGCTCCCAACAAGACAGCCTCTTCTATGGCTACACCTTC.